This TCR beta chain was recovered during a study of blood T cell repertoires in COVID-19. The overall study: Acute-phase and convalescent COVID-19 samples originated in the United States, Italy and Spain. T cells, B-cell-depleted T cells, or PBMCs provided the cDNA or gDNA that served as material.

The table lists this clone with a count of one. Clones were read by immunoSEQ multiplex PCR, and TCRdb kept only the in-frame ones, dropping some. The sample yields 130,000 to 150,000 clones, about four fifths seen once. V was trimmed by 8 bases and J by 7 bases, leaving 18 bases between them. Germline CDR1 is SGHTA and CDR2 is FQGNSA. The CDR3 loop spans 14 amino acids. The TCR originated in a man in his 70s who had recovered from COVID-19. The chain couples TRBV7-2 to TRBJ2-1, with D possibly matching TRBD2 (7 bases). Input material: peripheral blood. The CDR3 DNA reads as TGTGCCAGCGCTGGGGGCGGGAGCTTGAATGAGCAGTTCTTC. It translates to CASAGGGSLNEQFF.